Detailed here is one T cell receptor (beta chain). The data were taken from a study of T cell responses to AZD1222 COVID-19 vaccine. Clones were sequenced by immunoSEQ multiplex PCR, and TCRdb holds only the in-frame ones, with some missing. The data hold over 110,000 clones, with about nine tenths observed a single time. J lost 4 bases, V lost 4 bases, and 9 bases had no gene match. The CDR3 has 15 residues. Germline-derived CDR1 and CDR2 are SGDLS and YYNGEE. The source was peripheral blood, collected on day 0 of AZD1222 vaccination. This TCR was sampled from an adult in good health. The chain is built from TRBV9 and TRBJ1-2; 8 nucleotides match TRBD1. The CDR3, as DNA: TGTGCCAGCAGCCCCCGCAGGGGGCGATTCTATGGCTACACCTTC. This translates into CASSPRRGRFYGYTF.